This TCR beta chain came from a study of shared clonotypes between healthy human individuals. Study-wide results and caveats: Clonotypes shared by all four sorted-subset donors had higher generation probabilities than non-shared clonotypes.

Donors had no recently reported acute infections or vaccinations and were HIV-negative. The V segment lost 3 bases and the J segment 3 bases; nucleotides outside the gene matches: 4. CDR3 length: 14 amino acids. The germline V gene encodes CDR1 SGHRS and CDR2 YFSETQ. Some clones are missing from TCRdb's copy, which holds only in-frame ones; the method was immunoSEQ multiplex PCR. The sample carries millions of clones, roughly 92% recorded once. Remarks on this clone: What it binds is not known.

The sequenced sample consisted of naive CD4+ T cells sorted from blood. Stated subset: CD45RA+ positively selected. The sequence came from a man younger than 30 in good health. The chain is built from TRBV5-1 and TRBJ1-1; 8 nucleotides align to TRBD1. CDR3 sequence: CASSWKQGDTEAFF. CDR3 in DNA: TGCGCCAGCAGCTGGAAACAGGGGGACACTGAAGCTTTCTTT.